This is a list of T cell receptor beta chains from one sample in a study of blood T cell repertoires in COVID-19. Method: immunoSEQ multiplex PCR; TCRdb's copy keeps in-frame clones and lacks some. The sample shows 150,000 to 200,000 clones, just over 90% of them seen only once. Sequenced sample: peripheral blood. The source of these receptors is a woman aged 60-70 years with COVID-19, enrolled during active disease. Both conserved end residues are trimmed from each CDR3. A row's size may be missing; if present it is once, few, many or a size class.

J gene | clone size | V gene | CDR3 protein
TRBJ2-3 | NA | TRBV18 | ASSPPGLAGGVTDTQY
TRBJ2-1 | NA | TRBV3-1/TRBV3-2 | ASSSFQRSSSGYYQSYNEQF
TRBJ1-3 | NA | TRBV6-5 | ASSSHGTGRNTIY
TRBJ2-3 | once | TRBV7-8 | ASSLGARGPLRTDTQY
TRBJ1-1 | NA | TRBV6-1 | ASSDGASRVLTEAF
TRBJ1-6 | NA | TRBV9 | ASSVSGGGNSPLH
TRBJ2-2 | NA | TRBV6-5 | ASIPQTSSGELF
TRBJ2-7 | NA | TRBV6-5 | ASSRTGNEQY
TRBJ2-1 | NA | TRBV5-1 | ASSQGQETYNEQF
TRBJ2-5 | NA | TRBV3-1/TRBV3-2 | ASSQDRGGSGQETQY
TRBJ1-5 | once | TRBV18 | ASSPQGALRQPQH
TRBJ1-5 | NA | TRBV7-2 | ASTQTGAQGQPQH
TRBJ1-1 | NA | TRBV7-9 | ASSLQGGRTEAF
TRBJ1-1 | NA | TRBV6-1 | ASSESLTTEAF
TRBJ1-1 | NA | TRBV6-1 | ASSEYRGAEAF
TRBJ1-1 | NA | TRBV29-1 | SVKPGQPVGVNTEAF
TRBJ1-5 | once | TRBV14 | ASSQDRSGTQH
TRBJ1-1 | NA | TRBV6-2/TRBV6-3 | ASSAGQGAITEAF
TRBJ1-4 | once | TRBV2 | ASRAGGSEKLF
TRBJ1-2 | few | TRBV7-9 | ASSLGAHGIYGYT
TRBJ1-2 | NA | TRBV27 | ASSWGQGVGGYT
TRBJ2-3 | once | TRBV27 | ASSFPTGGTDTQY
TRBJ2-1 | NA | TRBV15 | ATSRGGEQF
TRBJ1-4 | NA | TRBV27 | ASMRTGRGANEKLF
TRBJ1-1 | NA | TRBV7-9 | ASSLVGPPRRGTEAF
TRBJ2-2 | NA | TRBV6-5 | ASRTGTDTGELF
TRBJ1-6 | NA | TRBV2 | ASSPRDRGRSPLH
TRBJ1-6 | NA | TRBV12-5 | ASGLVLAGLSYNSPLH
TRBJ1-2 | once | TRBV7-9 | ASGLNSYGYT
TRBJ1-3 | NA | TRBV9 | ASSARTGSPGNTIY
TRBJ2-5 | NA | TRBV9 | ASSVSGTKETQY
TRBJ1-1 | NA | TRBV19 | ASSTIYRGVEAF
TRBJ1-2 | NA | TRBV7-9 | ASSLEGDYGYT
TRBJ1-1 | NA | TRBV15 | ATSRDYADLDTEAF
TRBJ2-1 | NA | TRBV28 | ASSTPSTSGGTINEQF
TRBJ2-1 | NA | TRBV7-6 | ASSLVTGVLYEQF
TRBJ2-5 | NA | TRBV7-2 | ASSTPPGQGETQY
TRBJ2-2 | NA | TRBV6-2/TRBV6-3 | ASSYGLGGNTGELF
TRBJ1-2 | NA | TRBV30 | AWSRGPYGYT
TRBJ1-3 | few | TRBV7-8 | ASSFFRGSGNTIY
TRBJ1-2 | NA | TRBV9 | ASSPVTGFYGYT
TRBJ1-1 | NA | TRBV18 | ASSPPRGGRDTEAF
TRBJ2-1 | NA | TRBV3-1/TRBV3-2 | ASSQDLSGAYNEQF
TRBJ1-1 | NA | TRBV28 | ASSFGGRGAEAF
TRBJ2-1 | NA | TRBV14 | ASSLVYNEQF
TRBJ2-7 | once | TRBV7-9 | ASSQGQTPLYEQY
TRBJ1-5 | NA | TRBV6-2/TRBV6-3 | ASSWGQGGNQPQH